This T cell receptor beta chain comes out of a study of blood T cell repertoires in COVID-19. Study as a whole: Acute-phase and convalescent COVID-19 samples originated in the United States, Italy and Spain. T cells, B-cell-depleted T cells, or PBMCs provided the cDNA or gDNA that served as material.

Germline CDR1 reads MNHEY; CDR2 reads SMNVEV (reference sequence). The V gene lost 8 bases and the J gene lost 6 bases, with 19 bases spanning the gap. The CDR3 has 14 residues. Seattle's enrolled individuals joined amid active infection and were then monitored longitudinally. Authors' analysis steps: Reference gene primers were amplified, and this amplification served to estimate nucleated cell counts. Some clones are missing from TCRdb's copy, which holds only in-frame ones; the method was immunoSEQ multiplex PCR. D and trimming come from the DNA, and the V and J calls and clone size come from that table. This sample carries some 180,000 clones, 65% to 85% of them seen once, and the ten largest clones take 7%.

The chain joins TRBV27 to TRBJ1-2; D not resolved. The specimen sequenced was peripheral blood. The TCR comes from a woman in her 40s with COVID-19, enrolled during active disease. CDR3 in amino acids: CASRAGGGSNGYTF. CDR3 coding DNA: TGTGCCAGCCGGGCGGGTGGAGGTTCCAATGGCTACACCTTC.